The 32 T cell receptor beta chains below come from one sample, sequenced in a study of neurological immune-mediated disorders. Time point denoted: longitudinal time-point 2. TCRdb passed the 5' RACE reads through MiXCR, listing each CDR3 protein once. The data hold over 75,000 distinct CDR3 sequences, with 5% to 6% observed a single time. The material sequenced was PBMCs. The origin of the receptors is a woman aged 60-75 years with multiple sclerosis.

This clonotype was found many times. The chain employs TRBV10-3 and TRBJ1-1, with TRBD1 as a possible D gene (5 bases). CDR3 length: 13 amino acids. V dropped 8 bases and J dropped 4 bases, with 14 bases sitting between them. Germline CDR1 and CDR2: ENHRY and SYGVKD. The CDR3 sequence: CAIRGPMTTEAFF. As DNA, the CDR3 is TGTGCCATCCGGGGCCCAATGACCACTGAAGCTTTCTTT.

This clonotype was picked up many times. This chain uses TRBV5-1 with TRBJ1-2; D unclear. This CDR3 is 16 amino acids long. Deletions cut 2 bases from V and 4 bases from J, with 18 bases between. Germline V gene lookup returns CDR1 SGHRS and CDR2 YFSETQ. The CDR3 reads CASSFSDGGILYGYTF. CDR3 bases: TGCGCCAGCAGCTTCTCAGACGGAGGGATCCTCTATGGCTACACCTTC.

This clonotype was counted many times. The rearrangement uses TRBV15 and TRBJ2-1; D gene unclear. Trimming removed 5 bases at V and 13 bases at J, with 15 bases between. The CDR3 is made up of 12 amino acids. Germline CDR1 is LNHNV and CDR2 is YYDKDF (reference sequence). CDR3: CATSATGVDQFF. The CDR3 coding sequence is TGTGCCACCAGCGCGACTGGGGTAGACCAGTTCTTC.

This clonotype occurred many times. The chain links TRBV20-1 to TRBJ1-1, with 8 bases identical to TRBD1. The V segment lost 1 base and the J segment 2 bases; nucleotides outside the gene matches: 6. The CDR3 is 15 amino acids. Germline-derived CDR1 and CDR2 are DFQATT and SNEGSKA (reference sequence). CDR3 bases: TGCAGTGCTAGAGGTTTACAGGGGGTTAACACTGAAGCTTTCTTT. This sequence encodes CSARGLQGVNTEAFF.

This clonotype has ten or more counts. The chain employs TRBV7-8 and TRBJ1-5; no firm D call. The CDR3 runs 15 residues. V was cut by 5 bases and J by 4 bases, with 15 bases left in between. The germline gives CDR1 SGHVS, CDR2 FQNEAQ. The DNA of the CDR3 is TGTGCCAGCAGCGGCCGATCTCCCCGGAATCAGCCCCAGCATTTT. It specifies CASSGRSPRNQPQHF. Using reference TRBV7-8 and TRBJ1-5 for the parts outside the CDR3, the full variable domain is GAGVSQSPRYKVAKRGQDVALRCDPISGHVSLFWYQQALGQGPEFLTYFQNEAQLDKSGLPSDRFFAERPEGSVSTLKIQRTQQEDSAVYLCASSGRSPRNQPQHFGDGTRLSIL.

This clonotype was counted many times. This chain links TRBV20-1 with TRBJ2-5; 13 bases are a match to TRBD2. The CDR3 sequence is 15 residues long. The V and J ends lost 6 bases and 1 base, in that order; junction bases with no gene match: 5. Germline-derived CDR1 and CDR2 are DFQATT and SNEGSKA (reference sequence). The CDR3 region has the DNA TGCAGTGCGTCAACTAGCGGGGGGGCCCAAGAGACCCAGTACTTC. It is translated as CSASTSGGAQETQYF.

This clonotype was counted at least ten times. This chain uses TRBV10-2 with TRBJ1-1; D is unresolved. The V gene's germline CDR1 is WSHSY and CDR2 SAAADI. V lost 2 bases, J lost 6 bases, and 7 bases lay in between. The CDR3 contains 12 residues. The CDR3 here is CASSERIAEAFF. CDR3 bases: TGCGCCAGCAGTGAGCGCATCGCTGAAGCTTTCTTT.

CDR3 nucleotides: TGTGCCAGCAGCTTAGAACAGGGACAGATCTCTGGGGCCAACGTCCTGACTTTC. Encoded protein: CASSLEQGQISGANVLTF. V gene TRBV7-9 combines with J gene TRBJ2-6; 7 bases agree with TRBD1. The CDR3 sequence is 18 residues long. J gave up 0 bases and V 1 base, and 6 bases lay outside the gene matches. The germline V gene encodes CDR1 SEHNR and CDR2 FQNEAQ (reference sequence).

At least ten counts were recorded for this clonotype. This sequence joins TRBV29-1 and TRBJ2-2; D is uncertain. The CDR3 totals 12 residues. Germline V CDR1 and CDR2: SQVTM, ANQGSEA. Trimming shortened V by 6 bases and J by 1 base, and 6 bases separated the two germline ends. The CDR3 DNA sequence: TGCAGCGTAAGGATGAACACCGGGGAGCTGTTTTTT. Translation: CSVRMNTGELFF.

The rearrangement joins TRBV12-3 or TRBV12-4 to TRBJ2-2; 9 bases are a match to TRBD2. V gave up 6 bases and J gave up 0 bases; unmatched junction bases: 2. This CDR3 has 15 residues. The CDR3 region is CASRIAGANTGELFF. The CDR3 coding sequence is TGTGCCAGCAGAATAGCGGGGGCGAACACCGGGGAGCTGTTTTTT.

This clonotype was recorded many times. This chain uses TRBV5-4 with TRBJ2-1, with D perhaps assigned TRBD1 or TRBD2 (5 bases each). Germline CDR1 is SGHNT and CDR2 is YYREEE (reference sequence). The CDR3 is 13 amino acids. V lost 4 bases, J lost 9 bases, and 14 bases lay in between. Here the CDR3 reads CASSLLGPSEQFF. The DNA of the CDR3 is TGTGCCAGCAGCCTCCTGGGACCTAGTGAGCAGTTCTTC.

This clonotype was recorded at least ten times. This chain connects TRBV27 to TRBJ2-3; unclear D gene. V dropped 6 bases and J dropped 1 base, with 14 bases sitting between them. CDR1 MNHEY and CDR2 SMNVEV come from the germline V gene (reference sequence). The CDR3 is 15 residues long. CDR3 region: CASSLDAYGTDTQYF. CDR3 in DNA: TGTGCCAGCAGCCTCGACGCCTACGGCACAGATACGCAGTATTTT.

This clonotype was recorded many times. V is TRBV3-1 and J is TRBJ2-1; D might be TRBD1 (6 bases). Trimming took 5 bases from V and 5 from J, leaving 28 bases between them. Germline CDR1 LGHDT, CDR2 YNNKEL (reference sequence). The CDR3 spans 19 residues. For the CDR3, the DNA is TGTGCCAGCAGCGCCCGTGGACAGACCGGGACGAGTAGAGACAATGAGCAGTTCTTC. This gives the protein CASSARGQTGTSRDNEQFF.

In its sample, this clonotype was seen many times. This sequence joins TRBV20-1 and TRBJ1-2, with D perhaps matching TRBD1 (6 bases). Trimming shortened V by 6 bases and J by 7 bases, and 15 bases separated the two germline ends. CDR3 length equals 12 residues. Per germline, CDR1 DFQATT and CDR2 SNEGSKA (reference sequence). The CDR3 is CSAGSGVAGYTF. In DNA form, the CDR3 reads TGCAGTGCGGGTTCAGGGGTGGCTGGCTACACCTTC.

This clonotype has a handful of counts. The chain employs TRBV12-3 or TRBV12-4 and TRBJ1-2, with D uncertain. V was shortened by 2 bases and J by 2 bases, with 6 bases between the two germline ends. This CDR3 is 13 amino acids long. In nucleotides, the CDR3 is TGTGCCAGCAGTTTACTCCCGAACTATGGCTACACCTTC. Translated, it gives CASSLLPNYGYTF.

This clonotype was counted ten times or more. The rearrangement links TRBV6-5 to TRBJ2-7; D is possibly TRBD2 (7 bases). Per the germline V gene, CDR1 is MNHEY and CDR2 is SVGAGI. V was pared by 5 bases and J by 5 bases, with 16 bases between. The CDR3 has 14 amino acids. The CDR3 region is CASSRTSGGHEQYF. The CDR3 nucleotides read TGTGCCAGCAGTAGGACCTCGGGGGGCCACGAGCAGTACTTC.

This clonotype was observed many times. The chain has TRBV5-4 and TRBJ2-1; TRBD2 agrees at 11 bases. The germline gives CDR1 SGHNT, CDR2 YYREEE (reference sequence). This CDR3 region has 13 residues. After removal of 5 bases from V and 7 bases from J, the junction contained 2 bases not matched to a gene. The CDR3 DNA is TGTGCCAGCAGGTCTAGCGGGGGGAATGAGCAGTTCTTC. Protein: CASRSSGGNEQFF.

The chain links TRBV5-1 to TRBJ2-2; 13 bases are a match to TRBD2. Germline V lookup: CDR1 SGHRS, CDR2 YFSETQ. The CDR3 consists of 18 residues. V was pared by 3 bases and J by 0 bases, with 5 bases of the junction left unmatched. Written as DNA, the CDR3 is TGCGCCAGCAGCTCCTCCGGGACTAGCGGGGCGAACACCGGGGAGCTGTTTTTT. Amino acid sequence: CASSSSGTSGANTGELFF.

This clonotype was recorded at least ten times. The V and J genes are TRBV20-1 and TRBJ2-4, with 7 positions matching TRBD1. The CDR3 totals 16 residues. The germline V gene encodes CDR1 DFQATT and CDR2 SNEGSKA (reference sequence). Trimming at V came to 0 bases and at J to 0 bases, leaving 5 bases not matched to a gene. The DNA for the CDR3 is TGCAGTGCTAGAGATCGCAGGGGGTTAGCCAAAAACATTCAGTACTTC. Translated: CSARDRRGLAKNIQYF.

The CDR3, as DNA: TGCAGTGCTTGGGGACAGGGGAGTCATGAAAAACTGTTTTTT. It translates to CSAWGQGSHEKLFF. This chain joins TRBV20-1 and TRBJ1-4; 10 bases are shared with TRBD1. The CDR3 contains 14 residues. In germline, CDR1 is DFQATT, CDR2 SNEGSKA (reference sequence). The trim removed 5 bases at V and 6 bases at J, leaving 6 bases unmatched.

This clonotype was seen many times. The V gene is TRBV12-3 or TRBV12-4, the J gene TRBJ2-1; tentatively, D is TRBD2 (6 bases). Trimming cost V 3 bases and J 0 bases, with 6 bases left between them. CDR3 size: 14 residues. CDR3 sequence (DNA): TGTGCCAGCAGTTTCGGGGGCTCCTACAATGAGCAGTTCTTC. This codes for CASSFGGSYNEQFF.

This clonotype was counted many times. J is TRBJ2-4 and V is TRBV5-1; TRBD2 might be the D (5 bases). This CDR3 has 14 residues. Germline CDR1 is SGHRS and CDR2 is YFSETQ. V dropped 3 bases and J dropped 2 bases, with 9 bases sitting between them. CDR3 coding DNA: TGCGCCAGCAGCTCTGAGGGTTCCAAAAACATTCAGTACTTC. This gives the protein CASSSEGSKNIQYF.

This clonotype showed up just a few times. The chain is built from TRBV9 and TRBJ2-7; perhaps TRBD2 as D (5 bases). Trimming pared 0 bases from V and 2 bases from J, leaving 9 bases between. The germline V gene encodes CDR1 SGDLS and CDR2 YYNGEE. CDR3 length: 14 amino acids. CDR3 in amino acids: CASSVGGLAYEQYF. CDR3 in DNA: TGTGCCAGCAGCGTAGGAGGGTTGGCCTACGAGCAGTACTTC.

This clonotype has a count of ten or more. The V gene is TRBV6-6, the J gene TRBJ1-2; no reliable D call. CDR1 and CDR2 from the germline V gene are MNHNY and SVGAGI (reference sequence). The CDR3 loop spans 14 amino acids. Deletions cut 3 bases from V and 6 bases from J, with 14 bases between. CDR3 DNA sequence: TGTGCCAGCAGTTATCCAGGAAAGGTTGATGGCTACACCTTC. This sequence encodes CASSYPGKVDGYTF.

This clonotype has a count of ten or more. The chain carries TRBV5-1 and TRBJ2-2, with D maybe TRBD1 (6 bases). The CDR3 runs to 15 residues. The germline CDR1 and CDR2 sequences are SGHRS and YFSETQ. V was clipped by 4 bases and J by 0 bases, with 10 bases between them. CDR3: CASSIRTANTGELFF. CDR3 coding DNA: TGCGCCAGCAGCATACGGACAGCGAACACCGGGGAGCTGTTTTTT.

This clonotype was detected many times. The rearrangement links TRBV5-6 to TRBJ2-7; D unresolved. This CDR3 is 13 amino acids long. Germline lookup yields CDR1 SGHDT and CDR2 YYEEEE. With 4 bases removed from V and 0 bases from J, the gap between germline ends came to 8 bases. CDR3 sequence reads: CASSRPSSYEQYF. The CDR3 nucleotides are TGTGCCAGCAGCCGGCCTAGCTCCTACGAGCAGTACTTC.

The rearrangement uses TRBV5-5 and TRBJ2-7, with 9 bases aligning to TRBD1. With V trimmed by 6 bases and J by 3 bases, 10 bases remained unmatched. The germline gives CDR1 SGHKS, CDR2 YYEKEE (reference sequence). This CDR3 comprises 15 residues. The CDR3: CASISIGTGYYEQYF. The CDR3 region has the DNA TGTGCCAGCATCTCTATCGGGACAGGGTACTACGAGCAGTACTTC.

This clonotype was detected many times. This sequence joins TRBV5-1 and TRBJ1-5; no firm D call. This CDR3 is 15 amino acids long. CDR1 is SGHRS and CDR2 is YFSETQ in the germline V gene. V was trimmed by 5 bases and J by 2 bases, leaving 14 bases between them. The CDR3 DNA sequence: TGCGCCAGCAGGTCCGGGCCAAGTGGCAATCAGCCCCAGCATTTT. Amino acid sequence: CASRSGPSGNQPQHF.

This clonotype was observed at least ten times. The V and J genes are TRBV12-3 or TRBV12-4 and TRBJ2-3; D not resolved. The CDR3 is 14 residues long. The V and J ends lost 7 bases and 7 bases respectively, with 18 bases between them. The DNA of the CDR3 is TGTGCCAGCACTTTCGGTGGAATGTTCAATACGCAGTATTTT. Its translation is CASTFGGMFNTQYF.

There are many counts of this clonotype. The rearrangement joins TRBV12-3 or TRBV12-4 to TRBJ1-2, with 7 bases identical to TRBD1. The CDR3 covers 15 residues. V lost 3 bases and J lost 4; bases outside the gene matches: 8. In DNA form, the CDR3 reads TGTGCCAGCAGTTTTGACAGGGCCCCTACCTATGGCTACACCTTC. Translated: CASSFDRAPTYGYTF.

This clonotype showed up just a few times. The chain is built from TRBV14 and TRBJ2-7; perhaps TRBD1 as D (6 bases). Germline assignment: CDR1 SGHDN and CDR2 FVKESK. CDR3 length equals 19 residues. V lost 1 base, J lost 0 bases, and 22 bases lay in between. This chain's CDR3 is CASSQGWTALKVFSYEQYF. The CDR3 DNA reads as TGTGCCAGCAGCCAAGGGTGGACAGCATTAAAGGTCTTCTCCTACGAGCAGTACTTC.

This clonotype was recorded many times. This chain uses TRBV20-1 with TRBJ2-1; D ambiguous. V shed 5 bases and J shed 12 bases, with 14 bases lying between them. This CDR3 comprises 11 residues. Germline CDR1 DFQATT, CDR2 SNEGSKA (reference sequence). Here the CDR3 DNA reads TGCAGTGCTGGGATGGACCTTTCGCAGTTCTTC. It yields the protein CSAGMDLSQFF.